This T cell receptor beta chain is from a study of T-cell reconstitution after alpha-beta-depleted transplantation in children. Whole-study results and caveats: Expanded graft clones numbering several hundred reportedly gave rise to alpha-beta T cells about two months after transplant.

Germline V gene lookup returns CDR1 SGHTA and CDR2 FQGNSA. This CDR3 comprises 15 residues. V lost 5 bases and J lost 2; bases outside the gene matches: 6. Using unique molecular identifiers, the investigators prepared the TCRbeta library. TCRdb reprocessed the PCR reads with MiXCR, giving one entry per CDR3 protein. Of about 460,000 distinct CDR3 sequences in the sample, roughly a tenth were seen once. Remarks on this clonotype: The antigen is undetermined.

The sample here was PBMCs, taken before TCRalphabeta/CD19-depleted stem cell transplant. The chain recombines TRBV7-2 with TRBJ2-3; 8 bases are a match to TRBD1. The clonotype originates from a child aged 2 to 15 with inherited bone marrow failure, due to receive a stem cell transplant. CDR3 DNA: TGTGCCAGCAGCCCCCGGGACAGGTTCACAGATACGCAGTATTTT. It yields the protein CASSPRDRFTDTQYF.